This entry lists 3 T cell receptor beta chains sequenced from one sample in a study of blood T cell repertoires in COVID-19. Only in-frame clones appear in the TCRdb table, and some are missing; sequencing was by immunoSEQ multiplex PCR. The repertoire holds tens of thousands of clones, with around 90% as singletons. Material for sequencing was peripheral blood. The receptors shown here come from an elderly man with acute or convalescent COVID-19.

The CDR3 here is CASSSRTVVVYGYTF. The CDR3 bases are TGTGCCAGCAGCTCGAGGACAGTAGTCGTCTATGGCTACACCTTC. This sequence joins TRBV7-2 and TRBJ1-2, with D possibly TRBD1 on 6 matching bases. The CDR3 consists of 15 residues. Germline assignment: CDR1 SGHTA and CDR2 FQGNSA. V was cut by 4 bases and J by 4 bases, with 16 bases left in between. The variable domain in full, with the rest retrieved from reference TRBV7-2 and TRBJ1-2, is GAGVSQSPSNKVTEKGKDVELRCDPISGHTALYWYRQSLGQGLEFLIYFQGNSAPDKSGLPSDRFSAERTGGSVSTLTIQRTQQEDSAVYLCASSSRTVVVYGYTFGSGTRLTVV.

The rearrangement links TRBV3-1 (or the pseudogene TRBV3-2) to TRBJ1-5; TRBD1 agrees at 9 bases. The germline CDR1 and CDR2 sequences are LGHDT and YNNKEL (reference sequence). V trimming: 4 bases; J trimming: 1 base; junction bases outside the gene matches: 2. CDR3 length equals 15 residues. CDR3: CASSPGQGSNQPQHF. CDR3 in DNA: TGTGCCAGCAGCCCCGGACAGGGGAGCAATCAGCCCCAGCATTTT.

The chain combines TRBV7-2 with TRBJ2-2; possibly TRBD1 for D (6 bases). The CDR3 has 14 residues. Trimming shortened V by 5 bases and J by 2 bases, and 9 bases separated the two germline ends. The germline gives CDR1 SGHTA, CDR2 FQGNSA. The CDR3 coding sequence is TGTGCCAGCAGCCGGGACACCAACACCGGGGAGCTGTTTTTT. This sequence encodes CASSRDTNTGELFF.